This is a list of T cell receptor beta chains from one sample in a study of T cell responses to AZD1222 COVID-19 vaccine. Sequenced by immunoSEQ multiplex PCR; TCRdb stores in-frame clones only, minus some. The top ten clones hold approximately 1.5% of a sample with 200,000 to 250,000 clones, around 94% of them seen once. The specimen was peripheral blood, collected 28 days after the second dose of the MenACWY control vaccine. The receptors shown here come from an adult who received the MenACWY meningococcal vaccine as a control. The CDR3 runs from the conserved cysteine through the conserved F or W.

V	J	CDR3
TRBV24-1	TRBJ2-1	CATSDLAGGYNEQFF
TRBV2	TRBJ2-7	CASSSRGPGTSVILYEQYF
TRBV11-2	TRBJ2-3	CASSLEARVTDTQYF
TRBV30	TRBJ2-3	CAWSGSAADTQYF
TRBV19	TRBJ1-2	CASSIDLRNYGYTF
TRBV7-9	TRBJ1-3	CASRQASSGNTIYF
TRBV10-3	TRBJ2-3	CAITDSQRTDTQYF
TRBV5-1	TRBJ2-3	CASSLAADTQYF
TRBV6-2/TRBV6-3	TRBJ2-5	CASSYSRGVAQETQYF
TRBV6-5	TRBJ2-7	CASSYLTSGVGEQYF
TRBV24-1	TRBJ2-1	CATSDLRGDEQFF
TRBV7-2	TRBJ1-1	CASSFDTSTEAFF
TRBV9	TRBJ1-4	CASSPTPGQGLKLFF
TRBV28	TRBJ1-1	CASRGQTEAFF
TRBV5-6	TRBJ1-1	CASSLAGNTEAFF
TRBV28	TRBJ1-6	CATMGETPVGTSPLHF
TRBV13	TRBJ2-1	CASSEQSNSGGYNEQFF
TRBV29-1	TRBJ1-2	CSVEDRGGLTYGYTF
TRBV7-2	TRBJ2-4	CASSLAQKNIQYF
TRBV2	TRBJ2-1	CASRTWDRGATSSYNEQFF
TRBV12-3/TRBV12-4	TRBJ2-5	CASSFGLGETQYF
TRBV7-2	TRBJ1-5	CASSPDLQRQPQHF
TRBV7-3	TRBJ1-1	CASMTPGMNTEAFF
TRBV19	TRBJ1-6	CASRALNSPLHF
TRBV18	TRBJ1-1	CASRFGVNTEAFF
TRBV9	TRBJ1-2	CASSVNSRGGQGYTF
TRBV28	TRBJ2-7	CASSFSGTSGSYEQYF
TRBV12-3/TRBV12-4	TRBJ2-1	CASSYLNEQFF
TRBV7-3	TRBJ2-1	CASSLSGAREQFF
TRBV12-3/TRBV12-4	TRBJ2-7	CASSPMGPYEQYF
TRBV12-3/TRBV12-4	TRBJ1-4	CASTLNEKLFF
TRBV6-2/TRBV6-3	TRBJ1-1	CASSSEVRATEAFF
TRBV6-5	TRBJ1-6	CASSYSTRGNSPLHF
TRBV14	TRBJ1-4	CASSQDLTGGLEKLFF
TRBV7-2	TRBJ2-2	CASSVAVLANTGELFF
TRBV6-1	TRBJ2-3	CASSEASGSTDTQYF
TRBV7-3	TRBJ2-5	CASSLSNQETQYF